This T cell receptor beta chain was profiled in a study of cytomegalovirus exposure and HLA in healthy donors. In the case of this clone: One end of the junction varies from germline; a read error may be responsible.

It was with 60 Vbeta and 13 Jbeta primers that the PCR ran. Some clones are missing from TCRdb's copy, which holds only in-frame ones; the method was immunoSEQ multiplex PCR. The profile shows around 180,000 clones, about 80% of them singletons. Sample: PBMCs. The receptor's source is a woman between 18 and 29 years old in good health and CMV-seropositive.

CDR3 residues: CSSSRFDRGDRYGEQYF. In DNA form, the CDR3 reads TGTTCCAGCAGCCGTTTCGATCGGGGGGATAGATATGGCGAGCAGTACTTC. The chain is built from TRBV7-9 and TRBJ2-7; 7 nucleotides agree with TRBD2. CDR1 SEHNR and CDR2 FQNEAQ come from the germline V gene (reference sequence). This CDR3 comprises 17 residues.